This TCR beta chain was sequenced for a study of blood T cell repertoires in COVID-19. The CDR3 runs to 15 residues. Trimming took 7 bases from V and 3 from J; bases not matched to a gene: 7. Germline V lookup: CDR1 ENHRY, CDR2 SYGVKD. Produced via immunoSEQ multiplex PCR; TCRdb's table is partial and in-frame only. The table lists 130,000 to 150,000 clones, 84% of them singletons, with about 6.4% in the top ten. Sequenced input: peripheral blood. The V call is TRBV10-3, the J call TRBJ2-7, with 12 bases matching TRBD2. The source of this sequence is a human donor in a cohort sampled during active COVID-19. In nucleotides, the CDR3 is TGTGCCATCATGGACCTAGCGGGGGGGCACTACGAGCAGTACTTC. Translation gives CAIMDLAGGHYEQYF.